This TCR beta chain was retrieved from a study of blood T cell repertoires in COVID-19. Study-level information: The study drew acute and convalescent COVID-19 samples from the United States, Italy and Spain. T cells, B-cell-depleted T cells, or PBMCs supplied cDNA or gDNA.

Seattle's cohort entered during active infection and was followed longitudinally. How the authors handled the data: For nucleated cells, counts were estimated from reference gene primer amplification. This table comes from immunoSEQ multiplex PCR, and its TCRdb copy is limited to in-frame clones, with some not included. V and J calls and clone size come straight from that table; D and trimming were deduced from the DNA. Here the sample spans 150,000 to 200,000 clones, about four fifths being singletons. The CDR3 totals 13 residues. Germline V gene sequence: CDR1 SQVTM, CDR2 ANQGSEA. With V trimmed by 6 bases and J by 4 bases, 6 bases remained unmatched.

This chain joins TRBV29-1 and TRBJ1-2; the match to TRBD1 covers 9 bases. Sequencing was performed on peripheral blood. The sequence was obtained from a woman in her sixties with COVID-19, enrolled during active disease. Here the CDR3 reads CSVGTGSTYGYTF. The DNA of the CDR3 is TGCAGCGTCGGGACAGGGAGTACCTATGGCTACACCTTC.